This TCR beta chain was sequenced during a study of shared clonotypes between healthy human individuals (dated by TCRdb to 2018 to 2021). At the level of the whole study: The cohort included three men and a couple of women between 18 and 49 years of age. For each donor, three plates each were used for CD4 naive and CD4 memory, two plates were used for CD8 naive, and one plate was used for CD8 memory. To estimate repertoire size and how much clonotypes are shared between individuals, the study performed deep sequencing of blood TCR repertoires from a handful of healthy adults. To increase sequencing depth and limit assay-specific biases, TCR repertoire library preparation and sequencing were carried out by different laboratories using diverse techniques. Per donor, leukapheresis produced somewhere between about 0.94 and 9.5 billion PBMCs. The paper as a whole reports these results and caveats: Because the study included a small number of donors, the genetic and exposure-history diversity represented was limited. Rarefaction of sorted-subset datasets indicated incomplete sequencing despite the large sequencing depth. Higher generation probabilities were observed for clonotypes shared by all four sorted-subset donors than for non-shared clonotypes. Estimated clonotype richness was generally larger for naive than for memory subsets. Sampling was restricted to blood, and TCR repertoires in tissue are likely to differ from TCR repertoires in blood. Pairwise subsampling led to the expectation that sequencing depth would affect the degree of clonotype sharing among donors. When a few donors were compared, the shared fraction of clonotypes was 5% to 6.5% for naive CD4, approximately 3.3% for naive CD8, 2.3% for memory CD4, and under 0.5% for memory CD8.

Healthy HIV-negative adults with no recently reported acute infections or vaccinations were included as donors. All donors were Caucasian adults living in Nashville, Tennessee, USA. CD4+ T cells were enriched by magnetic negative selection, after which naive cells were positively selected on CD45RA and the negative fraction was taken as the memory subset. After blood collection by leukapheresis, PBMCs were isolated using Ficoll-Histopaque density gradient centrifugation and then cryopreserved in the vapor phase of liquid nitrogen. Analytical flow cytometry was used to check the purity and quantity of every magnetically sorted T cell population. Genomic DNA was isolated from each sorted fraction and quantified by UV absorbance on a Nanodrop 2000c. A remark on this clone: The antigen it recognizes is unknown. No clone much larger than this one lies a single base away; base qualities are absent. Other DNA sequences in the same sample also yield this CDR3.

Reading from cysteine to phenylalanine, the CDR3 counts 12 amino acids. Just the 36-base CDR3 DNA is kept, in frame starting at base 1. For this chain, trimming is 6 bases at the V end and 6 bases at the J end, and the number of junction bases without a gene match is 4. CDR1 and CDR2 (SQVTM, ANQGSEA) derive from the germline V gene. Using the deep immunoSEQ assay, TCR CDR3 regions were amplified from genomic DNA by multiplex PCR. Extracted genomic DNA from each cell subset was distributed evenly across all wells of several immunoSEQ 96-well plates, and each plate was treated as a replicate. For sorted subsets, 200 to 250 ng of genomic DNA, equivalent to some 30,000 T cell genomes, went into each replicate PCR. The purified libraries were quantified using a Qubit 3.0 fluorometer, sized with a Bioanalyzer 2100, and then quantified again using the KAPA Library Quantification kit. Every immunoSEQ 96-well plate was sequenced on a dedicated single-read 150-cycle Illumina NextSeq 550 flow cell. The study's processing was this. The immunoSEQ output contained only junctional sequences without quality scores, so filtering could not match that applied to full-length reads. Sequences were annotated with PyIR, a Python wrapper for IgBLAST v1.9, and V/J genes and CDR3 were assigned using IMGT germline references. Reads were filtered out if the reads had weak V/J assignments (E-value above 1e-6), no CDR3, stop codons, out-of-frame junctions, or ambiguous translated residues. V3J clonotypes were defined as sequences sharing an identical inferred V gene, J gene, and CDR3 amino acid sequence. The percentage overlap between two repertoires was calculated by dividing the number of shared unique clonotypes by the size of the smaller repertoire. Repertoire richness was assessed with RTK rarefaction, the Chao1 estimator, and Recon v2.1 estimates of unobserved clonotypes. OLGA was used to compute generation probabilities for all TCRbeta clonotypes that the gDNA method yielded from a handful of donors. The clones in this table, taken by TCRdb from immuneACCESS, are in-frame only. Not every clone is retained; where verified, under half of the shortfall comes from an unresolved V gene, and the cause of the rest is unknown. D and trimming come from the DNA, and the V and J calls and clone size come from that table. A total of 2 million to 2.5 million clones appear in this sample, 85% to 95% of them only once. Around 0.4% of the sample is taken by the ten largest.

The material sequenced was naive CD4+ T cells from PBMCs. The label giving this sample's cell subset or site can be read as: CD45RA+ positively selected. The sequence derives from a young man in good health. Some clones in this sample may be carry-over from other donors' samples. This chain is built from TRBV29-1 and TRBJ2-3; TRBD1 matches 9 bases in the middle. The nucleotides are TGCAGCGTGGACAGGGGAGCGGATACGCAGTATTTT. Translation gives CSVDRGADTQYF.